The entry below describes one T cell receptor beta chain. Its specific antigen is unknown. No base quality information exists; no much larger clone differs at one position. In the paper's terms, the treatment or condition label means: allogeneic hematopoietic cell transplantation with graft depleted of TCRalphabeta T cells and CD19 B cells. The children who served as transplant recipients had been given grafts of TCRalphabeta/CD19-depleted allogeneic hematopoietic cells. Library prep was done by PCR. TCRdb records Illumina HiSeq 2500 as the sequencer. Molecular barcoding was employed in the preparation of TCR libraries, with unique molecular identifiers being used to normalize TCRbeta repertoire quantification. TCRdb reworked the public reads: Q25 trimming with fastp, MiXCR clone assembly, productive beta chains retained. Rows merge per CDR3 protein into single entries with the most common DNA and genes. The sample includes about 500,000 distinct CDR3 sequences, with 9.5% to 12% observed a single time. Around 15% of the sample belongs to the ten largest clones.

Reading from cysteine to phenylalanine, the CDR3 counts 15 amino acids. Just the 45-base CDR3 DNA is kept, in frame starting at base 1. V loses 0 bases of germline sequence and J loses 2 bases, and the interval between the two ends is 12 bases. From the germline V gene, CDR1 is SQVTM and CDR2 is ANQGSEA. This sample stems from a study of T-cell reconstitution after alpha-beta-depleted transplantation in children (dated by TCRdb to between 2015 and 2016). In the study overall: T-cell immune reconstitution after TCRalphabeta/CD19-depleted allogeneic hematopoietic cell transplantation in children was quantitatively tracked in the study by means of TCR repertoire profiling.

What the research found in general, with its limitations: The frequencies of hyperexpanded clones fell over the following months, and after one year, T-cell counts and TCRbeta diversity were mostly attributed to newly produced T cells. The apparently early recovery of alphabetaT-cell counts about two months after transplant reportedly depended on only several hundred rapidly expanded clones that came from non-depleted graft cells. In some patients, the high TCRbeta diversity seen at day 60 was put down to recipient T cells and intrathymic progenitors that had survived conditioning.

Recombination linked TRBV29-1 to TRBJ2-3; a confident D gene designation cannot be given. The sequences come from PBMCs, mostly from graft donor cells, collected 180 days after TCRalphabeta/CD19-depleted stem cell transplant. The TCR was taken from a female patient between 2 and 15 years old who had a stem cell transplant for aplastic anemia, so the T cells may come from the graft donor. The CDR3 protein sequence reads: CSVEEYQRPTDTQYF. The nucleotide sequence is given as TGCAGCGTTGAAGAATATCAGCGACCCACAGATACGCAGTATTTT.